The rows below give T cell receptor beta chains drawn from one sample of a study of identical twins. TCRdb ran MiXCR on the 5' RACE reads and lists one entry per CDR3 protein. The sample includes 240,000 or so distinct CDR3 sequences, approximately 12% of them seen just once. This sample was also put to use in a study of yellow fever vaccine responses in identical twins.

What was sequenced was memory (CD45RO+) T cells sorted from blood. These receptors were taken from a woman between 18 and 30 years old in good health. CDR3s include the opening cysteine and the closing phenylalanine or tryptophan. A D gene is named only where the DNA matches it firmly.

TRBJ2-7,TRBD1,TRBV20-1,CSAIFQGDYEQYF
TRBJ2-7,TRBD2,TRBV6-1,CASSKTRGAGSYEQYF
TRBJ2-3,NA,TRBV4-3,CASSQDSRNTDTQYF
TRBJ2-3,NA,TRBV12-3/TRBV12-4,CASSWGGTAASTDTQYF
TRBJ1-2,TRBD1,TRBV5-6,CASSLGTGGFYGYTF
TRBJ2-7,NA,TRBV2,CASSENYEQYF
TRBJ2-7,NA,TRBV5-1,CASSLGGGVISYEQYF
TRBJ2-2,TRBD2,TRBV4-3,CASSPELAGGTGELFF
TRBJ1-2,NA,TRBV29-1,CSVPGRTSHGYTF
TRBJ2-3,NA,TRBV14,CASTPGDSLNTDTQYF
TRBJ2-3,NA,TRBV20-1,CSARDTRLSTDTQYF
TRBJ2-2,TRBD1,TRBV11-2,CASTLELWTGRHFTGELFF
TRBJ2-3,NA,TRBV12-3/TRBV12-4,CASSPSVPSTDTQYF
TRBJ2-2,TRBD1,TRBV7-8,CASSLEGQYTGELFF
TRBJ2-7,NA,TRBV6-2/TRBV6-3,CASSHGSPHEQYF
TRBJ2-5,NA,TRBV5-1,CASSREGGQETQYF
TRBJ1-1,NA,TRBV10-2,CASGGLNTEAFF
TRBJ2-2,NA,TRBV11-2,CASSFTSSATGELFF
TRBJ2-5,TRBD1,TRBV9,CASSVEAGTGQETQYF
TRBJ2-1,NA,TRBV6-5,CASTNSPGNEQFF
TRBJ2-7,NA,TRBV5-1,CASSFQGYEQYF
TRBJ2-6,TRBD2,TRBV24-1,CATSDLGGSGANVLTF
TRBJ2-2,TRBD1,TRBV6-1,CASSPGATGAGELFF
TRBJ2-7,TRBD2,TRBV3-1,CASSPGTSGREQYF
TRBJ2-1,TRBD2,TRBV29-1,CSGGTSGGLYNEQFF
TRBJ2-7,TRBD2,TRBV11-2,CASSLVRGAGYEQYF
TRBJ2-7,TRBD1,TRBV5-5,CASSLTGTGVYEQYF